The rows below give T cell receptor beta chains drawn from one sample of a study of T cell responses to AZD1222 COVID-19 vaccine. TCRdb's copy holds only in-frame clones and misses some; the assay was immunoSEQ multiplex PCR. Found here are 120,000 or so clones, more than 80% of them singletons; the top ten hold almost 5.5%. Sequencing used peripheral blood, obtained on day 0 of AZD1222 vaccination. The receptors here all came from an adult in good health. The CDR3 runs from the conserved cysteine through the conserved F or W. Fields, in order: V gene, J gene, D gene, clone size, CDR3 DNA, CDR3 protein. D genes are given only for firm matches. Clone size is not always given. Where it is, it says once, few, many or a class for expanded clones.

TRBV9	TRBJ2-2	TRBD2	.	TGTGCCAGCAGCGTATCTCTAGCGGCAGGGTCTGGGTCCGGGGAGCTGTTTTTT	CASSVSLAAGSGSGELFF
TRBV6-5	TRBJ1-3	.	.	TGTGCCAGCAGTCGCGGCTCTGGAAACACCATATATTTT	CASSRGSGNTIYF
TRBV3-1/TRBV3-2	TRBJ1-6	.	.	TGTGCCAGCAGCCAAGATCAAGGAGGACACTCGAATTCACCCCTCCACTTT	CASSQDQGGHSNSPLHF
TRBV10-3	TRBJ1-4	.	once	TGTGCCATCAGTGAGGAAGGACGAGGGACTAATGAAAAACTGTTTTTT	CAISEEGRGTNEKLFF
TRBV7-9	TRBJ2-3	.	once	TGTGCCAGCAGCTTCGTGGATAGCACAGATACGCAGTATTTT	CASSFVDSTDTQYF
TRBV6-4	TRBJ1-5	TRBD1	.	TGTGCCAGCACCAGGGGGGGGGCTTGGCAGCCCCAGCATTTT	CASTRGGAWQPQHF
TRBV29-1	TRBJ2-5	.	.	TGCAGCGCCGTAGGGCAGACCCAAGAGACCCAGTACTTC	CSAVGQTQETQYF
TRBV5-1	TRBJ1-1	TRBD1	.	TGCGCCAGCAGCGGCGCCGGGACAGTTAACACTGAAGCTTTCTTT	CASSGAGTVNTEAFF
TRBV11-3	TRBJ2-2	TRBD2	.	TGTGCCAGCAGACTAGCGGAGAGGTTCGGCAATAACACCGGGGAGCTGTTTTTT	CASRLAERFGNNTGELFF
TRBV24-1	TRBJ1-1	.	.	TGTGCCACCAACCGGGACACTGAAGCTTTCTTT	CATNRDTEAFF
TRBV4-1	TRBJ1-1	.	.	TGCGCCAGCAGCCAAGATGGCAGTATGAACACTGAAGCTTTCTTT	CASSQDGSMNTEAFF
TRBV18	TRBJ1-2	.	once	TGTGCCAGCTCTCTCGGACAGAACTATGGCTACACCTTC	CASSLGQNYGYTF
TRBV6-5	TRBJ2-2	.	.	TGTGCCAGCAGTTACTCGAAGGGGGCCGGGGAGCTGTTTTTT	CASSYSKGAGELFF
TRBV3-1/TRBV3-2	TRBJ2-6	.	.	TGTGCCAGCAGCCAAGAGCGTACACACTCTGGGGCCAACGTCCTGACTTTC	CASSQERTHSGANVLTF
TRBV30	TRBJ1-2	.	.	TGTGCCTGGAGTGTACTTGGGGGATACGGCTACACCTTC	CAWSVLGGYGYTF
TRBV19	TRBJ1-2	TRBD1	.	TGTGCCAGTAGTAACCGACAGGGGAAGAGCCTCTATGGCTACACCTTC	CASSNRQGKSLYGYTF
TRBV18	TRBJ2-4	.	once	TGTGCCAGCTCACCTGGGGACATTCAGTACTTC	CASSPGDIQYF
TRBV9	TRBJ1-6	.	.	TGTGCCAGCAGCGTAGCTACGGACGGGAATTCACCCCTCCACTTT	CASSVATDGNSPLHF
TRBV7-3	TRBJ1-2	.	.	TGTGCCAGCAGCTTAACAGGGGAGGTGGAAGGCTACACCTTC	CASSLTGEVEGYTF
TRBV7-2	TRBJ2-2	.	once	TGTGCCAGCAGCTTTAGATTGGAGGGGCGGACCGGGGAGCTGTTTTTT	CASSFRLEGRTGELFF
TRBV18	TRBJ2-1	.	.	TGTGCCAGCTCCCCGGATGCAGGGGCTGAGCAGTTCTTC	CASSPDAGAEQFF
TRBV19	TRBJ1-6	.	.	TGTGCCAGTGGGGCGCATTCACCCCTCCACTTT	CASGAHSPLHF
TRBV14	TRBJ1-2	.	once	TGTGCCAGCAGCCTAACCCAGACATACCATGGCTACACCTTC	CASSLTQTYHGYTF
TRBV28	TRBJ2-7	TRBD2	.	TGTGCCAGCGGCGGGAGTCTCCGCTCCTACGAGCAGTACTTC	CASGGSLRSYEQYF
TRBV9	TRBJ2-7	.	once	TGTGCCAGCAGCTTCGACGATTCGGGATACGAGCAGTACTTC	CASSFDDSGYEQYF
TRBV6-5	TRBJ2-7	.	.	TGTGCCACCTTCCTTGACCGAGCCTCTTACTACGAGCAGTACTTC	CATFLDRASYYEQYF
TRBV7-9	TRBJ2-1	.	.	TGTGCCAGTGAAGGGGTAGCGGCCTACAATGAGCAGTTCTTC	CASEGVAAYNEQFF
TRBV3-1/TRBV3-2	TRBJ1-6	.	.	TGTGCCAGCAGCCAGAGGTACCGCCAGGGAAAGGAAAATTCACCCCTCCACTTT	CASSQRYRQGKENSPLHF
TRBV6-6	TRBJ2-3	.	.	TGTGCCAGCAGTCCCGGAACAGATACGCAGTATTTT	CASSPGTDTQYF
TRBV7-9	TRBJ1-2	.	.	TGTGCCAGCAACAAAGGATTGACAGCGTTTAACTATGGCTACACCTTC	CASNKGLTAFNYGYTF
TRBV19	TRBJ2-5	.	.	TGTGCCAGTAGTCTACAGTACCAAGAGACCCAGTACTTC	CASSLQYQETQYF
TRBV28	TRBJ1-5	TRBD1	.	TGTGCCAGCTTAGACGCCGGGACAGGGGGGAGTCAGCCCCAGCATTTT	CASLDAGTGGSQPQHF
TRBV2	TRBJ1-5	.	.	TGTGCCAGCACCGAGTGGGCCCCCCGGAGCCAGCCCCAGCATTTT	CASTEWAPRSQPQHF
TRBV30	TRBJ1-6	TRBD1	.	TGTGCCTGTACGCCTCCGGGACAGACAAGTTCACCCCTCCACTTT	CACTPPGQTSSPLHF
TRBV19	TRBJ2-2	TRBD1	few	TGTGCCACCCGGGACAGGGGGAACACCGGGGAGCTGTTTTTT	CATRDRGNTGELFF
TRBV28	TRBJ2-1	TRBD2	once	TGTGCCAGCAGCCCCGTGGGGTTAGCGGGAGCAGGCTCCTACAATGAGCAGTTCTTC	CASSPVGLAGAGSYNEQFF
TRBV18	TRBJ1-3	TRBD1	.	TGTGCCAGCTCACCCGGGACAGCTGGAAACACCATATATTTT	CASSPGTAGNTIYF
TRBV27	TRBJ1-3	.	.	TGTGCCAGCAGTTCGGGTGTCTCTGGAAACACCATATATTTT	CASSSGVSGNTIYF
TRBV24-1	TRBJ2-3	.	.	TGTGCCACCAGTGGGACGGACAGCACAGATACGCAGTATTTT	CATSGTDSTDTQYF
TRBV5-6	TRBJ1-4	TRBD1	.	TGTGCCAGCAGCCAGACAGGGGTGGCAACTAATGAAAAACTGTTTTTT	CASSQTGVATNEKLFF
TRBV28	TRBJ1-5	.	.	TGTGCCAGCAGTTTACCCCGGGGCCCCAGCAATCAGCCCCAGCATTTT	CASSLPRGPSNQPQHF
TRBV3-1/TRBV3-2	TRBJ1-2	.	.	TGTGCCAGCAGCCAAGATTTGGTCCTTCAAGGAGGCTACACCTTC	CASSQDLVLQGGYTF
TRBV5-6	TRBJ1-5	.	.	TGTGCCAGCAGCTGGGGGAGGGAAGGGACCCAGCATTTT	CASSWGREGTQHF
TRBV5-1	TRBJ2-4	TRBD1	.	TGCGCCAGCAGCACTGGGGGGACAGGGGTGGTCAAAAACATTCAGTACTTC	CASSTGGTGVVKNIQYF
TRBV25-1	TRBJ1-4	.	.	TGTGCCAGCAGTGGTGCGGGTGAAAAACTGTTTTTT	CASSGAGEKLFF